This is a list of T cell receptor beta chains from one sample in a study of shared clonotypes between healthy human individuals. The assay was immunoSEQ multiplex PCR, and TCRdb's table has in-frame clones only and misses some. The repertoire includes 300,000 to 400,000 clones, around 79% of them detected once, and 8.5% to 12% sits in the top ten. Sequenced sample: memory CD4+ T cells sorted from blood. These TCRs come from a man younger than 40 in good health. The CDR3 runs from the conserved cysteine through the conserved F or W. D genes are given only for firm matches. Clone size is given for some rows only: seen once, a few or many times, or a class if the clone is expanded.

CDR3aa: CASSRPGQGPYNEQFF; CDR3nt: TGTGCCAGCAGTAGGCCGGGACAGGGTCCCTACAATGAGCAGTTCTTC; d_gene: TRBD1; v_gene: TRBV2; abundance: .; j_gene: TRBJ2-1
CDR3aa: CASSRTGQFNEKLFF; CDR3nt: TGTGCCAGCAGTCGTACGGGACAGTTTAATGAAAAACTGTTTTTT; d_gene: TRBD1; v_gene: TRBV27; abundance: .; j_gene: TRBJ1-4
CDR3aa: CASSFGLAGDYEQYF; CDR3nt: TGTGCCAGCAGCTTTGGACTAGCGGGAGATTACGAGCAGTACTTC; d_gene: TRBD2; v_gene: TRBV11-1; abundance: few; j_gene: TRBJ2-7
CDR3aa: CASREAFF; CDR3nt: TGTGCCAGCAGGGAAGCTTTCTTT; d_gene: .; v_gene: TRBV2; abundance: few; j_gene: TRBJ1-1
CDR3aa: CASSLRGVTDTQYF; CDR3nt: TGTGCCAGCAGCTTAAGGGGGGTCACAGATACGCAGTATTTT; d_gene: .; v_gene: TRBV7-2; abundance: .; j_gene: TRBJ2-3
CDR3aa: CASRRSSGSLINTGELFF; CDR3nt: TGTGCCAGCAGGCGGTCTAGCGGGAGTCTCATTAACACCGGGGAGCTGTTTTTT; d_gene: TRBD2; v_gene: TRBV2; abundance: .; j_gene: TRBJ2-2
CDR3aa: CSVELDTQYF; CDR3nt: TGCAGCGTTGAACTAGATACGCAGTATTTT; d_gene: .; v_gene: TRBV29-1; abundance: once; j_gene: TRBJ2-3
CDR3aa: CASSPSFKPNLNEQFF; CDR3nt: TGTGCCAGCAGCCCTTCTTTTAAGCCCAACCTCAATGAGCAGTTCTTC; d_gene: .; v_gene: TRBV11-2; abundance: .; j_gene: TRBJ2-1
CDR3aa: CATRGRYGYEQYF; CDR3nt: TGTGCCACCCGAGGTAGGTACGGCTACGAGCAGTACTTC; d_gene: .; v_gene: TRBV19; abundance: .; j_gene: TRBJ2-7
CDR3aa: CASSQTPDSRGGEQYF; CDR3nt: TGTGCCAGCAGCCAGACCCCCGACAGCCGGGGGGGCGAGCAGTACTTC; d_gene: TRBD2; v_gene: TRBV14; abundance: .; j_gene: TRBJ2-7
CDR3aa: CSLLGRDTQYF; CDR3nt: TGCAGCCTTCTAGGTAGAGATACGCAGTATTTT; d_gene: .; v_gene: TRBV29-1; abundance: .; j_gene: TRBJ2-3
CDR3aa: CASSSSGRTDTQYF; CDR3nt: TGTGCCAGCAGCTCAAGCGGGAGGACAGATACGCAGTATTTT; d_gene: TRBD2; v_gene: TRBV5-6; abundance: .; j_gene: TRBJ2-3
CDR3aa: CASSLTSAYNEQFF; CDR3nt: TGTGCCAGCAGCTTGACTAGCGCGTACAATGAGCAGTTCTTC; d_gene: TRBD2; v_gene: TRBV5-4; abundance: .; j_gene: TRBJ2-1
CDR3aa: CASSSGTGREQYF; CDR3nt: TGTGCCAGCAGTTCGGGGACAGGACGCGAGCAGTACTTC; d_gene: TRBD1; v_gene: TRBV6-6; abundance: .; j_gene: TRBJ2-7
CDR3aa: CASSIVGQEYQPQHF; CDR3nt: TGTGCCAGTAGTATAGTCGGGCAGGAGTATCAGCCCCAGCATTTT; d_gene: .; v_gene: TRBV19; abundance: .; j_gene: TRBJ1-5
CDR3aa: CASSLAEGRWQFF; CDR3nt: TGTGCCAGCAGTTTAGCCGAAGGGAGGTGGCAGTTCTTC; d_gene: .; v_gene: TRBV6-6; abundance: .; j_gene: TRBJ2-1
CDR3aa: CASRKDPGGDTQYF; CDR3nt: TGCGCCAGCAGAAAAGACCCTGGGGGAGATACGCAGTATTTT; d_gene: .; v_gene: TRBV5-1; abundance: few; j_gene: TRBJ2-3
CDR3aa: CASSRNRDNQGYTF; CDR3nt: TGTGCCAGCAGTCGAAATAGGGACAACCAGGGCTACACCTTC; d_gene: .; v_gene: TRBV27; abundance: .; j_gene: TRBJ1-2
CDR3aa: CASSGPGQGLAETQYF; CDR3nt: TGTGCCAGCAGTGGACCGGGACAGGGCCTGGCAGAGACCCAGTACTTC; d_gene: TRBD1; v_gene: TRBV2; abundance: once; j_gene: TRBJ2-5
CDR3aa: CASSRTFRDRVEAFF; CDR3nt: TGTGCCAGCAGTCGAACCTTCCGGGACAGGGTGGAAGCTTTCTTT; d_gene: TRBD1; v_gene: TRBV2; abundance: .; j_gene: TRBJ1-1
CDR3aa: CASSPDGGVGPEAFF; CDR3nt: TGTGCCAGCAGCCCGGACGGGGGGGTTGGGCCTGAAGCTTTCTTT; d_gene: .; v_gene: TRBV5-4; abundance: once; j_gene: TRBJ1-1
CDR3aa: CASSYDTGGEAFF; CDR3nt: TGTGCCAGCAGTTACGATACAGGGGGCGAAGCTTTCTTT; d_gene: TRBD1; v_gene: TRBV6-6; abundance: few; j_gene: TRBJ1-1
CDR3aa: CASSWFEGSSYEQYF; CDR3nt: TGTGCCAGCAGCTGGTTTGAAGGCAGCTCCTACGAGCAGTACTTC; d_gene: .; v_gene: TRBV5-8; abundance: .; j_gene: TRBJ2-7
CDR3aa: CASSDTSGRFYEQFF; CDR3nt: TGTGCCAGCAGTGACACTAGCGGGAGATTTTATGAGCAGTTCTTC; d_gene: TRBD2; v_gene: TRBV25-1; abundance: .; j_gene: TRBJ2-1
CDR3aa: CASSRGAPDTQYF; CDR3nt: TGTGCCAGCAGTAGAGGCGCTCCAGATACGCAGTATTTT; d_gene: .; v_gene: TRBV7-2; abundance: .; j_gene: TRBJ2-3
CDR3aa: CAISDPAGGLQGGGEQFF; CDR3nt: TGTGCCATCAGTGACCCAGCGGGAGGGCTTCAGGGTGGGGGTGAGCAGTTCTTC; d_gene: TRBD2; v_gene: TRBV10-3; abundance: .; j_gene: TRBJ2-1
CDR3aa: CASSQSRDNYGYTF; CDR3nt: TGCGCCAGCAGTCAATCGAGGGACAACTATGGCTACACCTTC; d_gene: .; v_gene: TRBV23-1; abundance: .; j_gene: TRBJ1-2
CDR3aa: CASSLREGGYGYTF; CDR3nt: TGTGCCAGCAGCTTGAGGGAAGGAGGCTATGGCTACACCTTC; d_gene: .; v_gene: TRBV7-9; abundance: .; j_gene: TRBJ1-2
CDR3aa: CASSPDRRQHF; CDR3nt: TGTGCCAGCAGTCCCGACAGACGCCAGCATTTT; d_gene: .; v_gene: TRBV6-6; abundance: .; j_gene: TRBJ1-5
CDR3aa: CASSLGLEVGEQYF; CDR3nt: TGTGCCAGCTCACTGGGACTTGAGGTTGGCGAGCAGTACTTC; d_gene: .; v_gene: TRBV18; abundance: .; j_gene: TRBJ2-7
CDR3aa: CASTRGTQPQHF; CDR3nt: TGTGCCAGCACCAGGGGGACTCAGCCCCAGCATTTT; d_gene: TRBD1; v_gene: TRBV28; abundance: .; j_gene: TRBJ1-5
CDR3aa: CASSEAWGLDTQYF; CDR3nt: TGTGCCAGCAGTGAGGCGTGGGGGCTAGATACGCAGTATTTT; d_gene: .; v_gene: TRBV6-4; abundance: .; j_gene: TRBJ2-3
CDR3aa: CASHAGGAYEQYF; CDR3nt: TGTGCCAGCCATGCCGGGGGCGCGTACGAGCAGTACTTC; d_gene: .; v_gene: TRBV28; abundance: .; j_gene: TRBJ2-7
CDR3aa: CASSPRTSGRGIQETQYF; CDR3nt: TGTGCCAGCAGCCCCCGGACTAGCGGGAGGGGGATACAAGAGACCCAGTACTTC; d_gene: TRBD2; v_gene: TRBV9; abundance: .; j_gene: TRBJ2-5
CDR3aa: CASSTYTGELFF; CDR3nt: TGTGCCAGCAGCACCTACACCGGGGAGCTGTTTTTT; d_gene: .; v_gene: TRBV7-2; abundance: few; j_gene: TRBJ2-2
CDR3aa: CASSSEAGGLGTQYF; CDR3nt: TGTGCCAGCAGCTCAGAAGCGGGAGGGTTAGGGACGCAGTATTTT; d_gene: TRBD2; v_gene: TRBV11-2; abundance: few; j_gene: TRBJ2-3
CDR3aa: CASSDTGLLNEKLFF; CDR3nt: TGTGCCAGCAGTGATACCGGTCTTCTGAATGAAAAACTGTTTTTT; d_gene: .; v_gene: TRBV25-1; abundance: few; j_gene: TRBJ1-4
CDR3aa: CASSWGNMNTEAFF; CDR3nt: TGTGCCAGCAGCTGGGGGAACATGAACACTGAAGCTTTCTTT; d_gene: .; v_gene: TRBV11-2; abundance: few; j_gene: TRBJ1-1
CDR3aa: CASSTGTGGRYGYTF; CDR3nt: TGTGCCAGTAGTACCGGGACAGGGGGTAGATATGGCTACACCTTC; d_gene: TRBD1; v_gene: TRBV19; abundance: few; j_gene: TRBJ1-2
CDR3aa: CASSSRQGGSRTGSTEAFF; CDR3nt: TGTGCCAGCAGCTCCCGACAGGGGGGTTCCCGGACTGGGAGCACTGAAGCTTTCTTT; d_gene: TRBD1; v_gene: TRBV11-3; abundance: few; j_gene: TRBJ1-1
CDR3aa: CAWSPRGEKPKSSGNTIYF; CDR3nt: TGTGCCTGGAGCCCGAGGGGGGAAAAACCCAAGTCCTCTGGAAACACCATATATTTT; d_gene: .; v_gene: TRBV30; abundance: many; j_gene: TRBJ1-3
CDR3aa: CASSPGVDPEHEQFF; CDR3nt: TGTGCCAGCAGTCCGGGCGTGGATCCGGAGCATGAGCAGTTCTTC; d_gene: .; v_gene: TRBV5-4; abundance: .; j_gene: TRBJ2-1
CDR3aa: CASSFGMNTEAFF; CDR3nt: TGTGCCAGCAGTTTCGGGATGAACACTGAAGCTTTCTTT; d_gene: .; v_gene: TRBV6-5; abundance: .; j_gene: TRBJ1-1
CDR3aa: CASSPRSGLDTIYF; CDR3nt: TGTGCCAGCTCACCACGGTCAGGGTTGGACACCATATATTTT; d_gene: .; v_gene: TRBV18; abundance: few; j_gene: TRBJ1-3
CDR3aa: CAWSPLDRGGGTDTQYF; CDR3nt: TGTGCCTGGAGCCCTCTTGACCGGGGCGGGGGCACAGATACGCAGTATTTT; d_gene: .; v_gene: TRBV30; abundance: .; j_gene: TRBJ2-3